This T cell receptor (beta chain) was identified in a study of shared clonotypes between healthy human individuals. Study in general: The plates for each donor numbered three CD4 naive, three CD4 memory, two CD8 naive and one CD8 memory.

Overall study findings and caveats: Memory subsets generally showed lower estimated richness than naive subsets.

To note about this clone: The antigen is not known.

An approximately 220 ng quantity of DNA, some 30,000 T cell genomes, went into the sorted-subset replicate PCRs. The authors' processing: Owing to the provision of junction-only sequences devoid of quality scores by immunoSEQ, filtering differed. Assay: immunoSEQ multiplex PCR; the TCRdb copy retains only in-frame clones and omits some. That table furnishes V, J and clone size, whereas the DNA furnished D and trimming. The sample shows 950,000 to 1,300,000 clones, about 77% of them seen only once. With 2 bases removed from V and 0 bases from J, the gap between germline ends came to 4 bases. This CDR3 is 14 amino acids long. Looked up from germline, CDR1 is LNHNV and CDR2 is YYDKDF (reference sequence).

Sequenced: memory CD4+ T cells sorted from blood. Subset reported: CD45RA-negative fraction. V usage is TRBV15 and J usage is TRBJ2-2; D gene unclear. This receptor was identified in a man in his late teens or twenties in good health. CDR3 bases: TGTGCCACCAGCAGACTGGCGAACACCGGGGAGCTGTTTTTT. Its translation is CATSRLANTGELFF.